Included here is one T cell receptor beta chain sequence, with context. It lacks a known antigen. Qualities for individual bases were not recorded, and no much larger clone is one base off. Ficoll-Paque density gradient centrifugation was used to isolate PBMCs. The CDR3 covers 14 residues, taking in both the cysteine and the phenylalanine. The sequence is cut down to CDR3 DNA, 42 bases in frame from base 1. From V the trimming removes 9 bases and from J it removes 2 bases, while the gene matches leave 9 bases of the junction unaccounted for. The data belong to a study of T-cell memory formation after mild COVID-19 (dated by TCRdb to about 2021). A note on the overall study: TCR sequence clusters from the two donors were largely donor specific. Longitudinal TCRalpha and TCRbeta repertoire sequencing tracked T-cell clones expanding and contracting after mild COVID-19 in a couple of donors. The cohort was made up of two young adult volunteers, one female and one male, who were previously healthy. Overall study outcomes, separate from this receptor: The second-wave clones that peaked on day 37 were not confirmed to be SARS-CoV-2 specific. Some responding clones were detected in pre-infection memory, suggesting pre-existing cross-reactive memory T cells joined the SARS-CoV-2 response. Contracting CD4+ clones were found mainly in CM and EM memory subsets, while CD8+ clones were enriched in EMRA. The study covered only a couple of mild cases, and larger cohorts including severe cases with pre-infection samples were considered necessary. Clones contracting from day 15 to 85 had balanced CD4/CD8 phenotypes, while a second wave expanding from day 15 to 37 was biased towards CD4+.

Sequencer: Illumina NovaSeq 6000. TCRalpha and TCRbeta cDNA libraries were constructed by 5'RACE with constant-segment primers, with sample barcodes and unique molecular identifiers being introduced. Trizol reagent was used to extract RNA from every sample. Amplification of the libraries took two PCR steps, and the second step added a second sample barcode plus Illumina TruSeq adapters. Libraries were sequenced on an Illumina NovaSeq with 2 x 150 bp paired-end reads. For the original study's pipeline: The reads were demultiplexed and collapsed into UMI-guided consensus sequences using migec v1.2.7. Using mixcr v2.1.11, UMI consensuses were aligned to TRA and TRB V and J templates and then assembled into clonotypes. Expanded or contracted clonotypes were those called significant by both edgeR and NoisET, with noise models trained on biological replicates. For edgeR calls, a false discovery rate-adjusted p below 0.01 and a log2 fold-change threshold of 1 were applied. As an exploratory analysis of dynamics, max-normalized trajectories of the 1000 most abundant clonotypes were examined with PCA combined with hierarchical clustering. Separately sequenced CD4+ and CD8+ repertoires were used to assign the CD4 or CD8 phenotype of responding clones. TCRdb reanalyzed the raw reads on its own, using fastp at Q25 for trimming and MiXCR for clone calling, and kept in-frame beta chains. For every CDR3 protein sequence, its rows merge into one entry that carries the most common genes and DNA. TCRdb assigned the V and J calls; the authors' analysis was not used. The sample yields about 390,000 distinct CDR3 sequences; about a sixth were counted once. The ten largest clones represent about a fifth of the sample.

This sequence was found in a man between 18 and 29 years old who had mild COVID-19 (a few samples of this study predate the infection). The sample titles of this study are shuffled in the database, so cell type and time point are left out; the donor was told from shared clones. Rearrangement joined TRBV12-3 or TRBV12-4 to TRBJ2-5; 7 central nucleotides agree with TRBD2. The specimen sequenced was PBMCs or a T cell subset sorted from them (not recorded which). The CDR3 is CARRNGTTQETQYF. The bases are TGTGCCAGACGAAACGGGACTACACAAGAGACCCAGTACTTC.